These 5 T cell receptor beta chains share one sample of origin, sequenced in a study of T cell responses to AZD1222 COVID-19 vaccine (TCRdb year 2021). The time point label, read with the paper, signifies: about 28 days (+/-7) after the second vaccine dose. The protocol used for the library was the immunoSEQ multiplex PCR assay. Sourced from immuneACCESS, this table was stored by TCRdb with only in-frame sequences that have V and J called. A share of the clones is absent; for the studies checked, an unresolved V gene accounts for under half, and the remainder has no known explanation. The sample table lists 180,000 or so clones, around 92% of them with a count of one. 1% to 1.5% of the sample comes from the top ten. This specimen consisted of peripheral blood, obtained 28 days after the second AZD1222 dose. These TCRs come from an adult who received the AZD1222 COVID-19 vaccine.

The V and J genes are TRBV28 and TRBJ1-6; D possibly corresponds to TRBD1 (6 bases). The CDR3 runs 11 residues. Germline values: CDR1 MDHEN, CDR2 SYDVKM. Trimming removed 10 bases from V and 6 bases from J, with 7 bases in between. The CDR3: CAIRGNSPLHF. The CDR3 DNA is TGTGCCATCAGGGGTAATTCACCCCTCCACTTT.

V and J are TRBV27 and TRBJ1-6; D unclear. The V gene lost 6 bases and the J gene lost 6 bases, with 9 bases spanning the gap. CDR3 length equals 13 residues. Germline loops: CDR1 MNHEY, CDR2 SMNVEV (reference sequence). CDR3 amino acids: CASRVQFNSPLHF. The CDR3 DNA reads TGTGCCAGCAGGGTTCAGTTTAATTCACCCCTCCACTTT.

CDR3 sequence (DNA): TGTGCCAGCAGCCAGAAGGATACGCAGTATTTT. Its protein product is CASSQKDTQYF. The chain combines TRBV7-6 with TRBJ2-3, with unresolved D. The CDR3 covers 11 residues. The ends were cut back, 5 bases at V and 6 bases at J, with 6 bases in the middle. Germline V gene sequence: CDR1 SGHVS, CDR2 FNYEAQ.

The sample holds a few counts of this clone. The V and J genes are TRBV5-8 and TRBJ1-5; D not certain. The CDR3 totals 14 residues. V lost 4 bases, J lost 5 bases, and 13 bases lay in between. The germline CDR1 and CDR2 sequences are SGHTS and YDEGEE. Written as DNA, the CDR3 is TGTGCCAGCAGCGTCCCCCCCGGGGATCAGCCCCAGCATTTT. This gives the protein CASSVPPGDQPQHF.

The chain combines TRBV2 with TRBJ2-1; D is unclear. Trimming took 7 bases from V and 7 from J, leaving 17 bases between them. The CDR3 covers 14 residues. Germline V lookup: CDR1 SNHLY, CDR2 FYNNEI. The CDR3 loop reads CASKGPRKTNEQFF. For the CDR3, the DNA is TGTGCCAGCAAGGGTCCCCGTAAAACGAATGAGCAGTTCTTC.